A single T cell receptor (beta chain) is shown here with its context. These data belong to a study of blood T cell repertoires in COVID-19. Study summary: The United States, Italy and Spain were the sources of the acute and convalescent COVID-19 samples. T cells, B-cell-depleted T cells, or PBMCs supplied cDNA or gDNA.

CDR3 length: 14 amino acids. V gave up 8 bases and J gave up 6 bases; unmatched junction bases: 10. CDR1 is LNHDA and CDR2 is SQIVND in the germline V gene (reference sequence). How the authors handled the data: Amplification from reference gene primers served as the basis for estimated nucleated cell counts. The repertoire was sequenced with immunoSEQ multiplex PCR; TCRdb's copy has only in-frame clones and lacks some. V and J calls and clone size are as listed in that table; D and trimming were resolved from the DNA. Among around 100,000 clones listed, around four fifths were seen once. The receptor's source is a man in his fifties or sixties with active or convalescent COVID-19. This chain uses TRBV19 with TRBJ2-7, with 10 bases matching TRBD1. The sample consisted of peripheral blood. The CDR3 region has the DNA TGTGCCAGTGGACCGGGACAGGGGTCGGTCGAGCAGTACTTC. Its protein is CASGPGQGSVEQYF.